A single sample gave rise to the 25 T cell receptor beta chains below, sequenced in a study of shared clonotypes between healthy human individuals. The assay was immunoSEQ multiplex PCR, and TCRdb's table has in-frame clones only and misses some. Counted here are about 980,000 clones, 76% occurring once; the ten biggest clones make up approximately 1.5%. Sequences were obtained from memory CD4+ T cells sorted from blood. Indicated subset: CD45RA-negative fraction. These receptors were obtained from a man aged 18 to 30 in good health.

The CDR3 DNA reads as TGTGCCAGCAGTTTGGCGGGGGATGAAAAACTGTTTTTT. This codes for CASSLAGDEKLFF. The chain joins TRBV28 to TRBJ1-4; D might be TRBD1 (5 bases). V was pared by 3 bases and J by 6 bases, with 8 bases between. The CDR3 sequence is 13 residues long. Germline CDR1 MDHEN, CDR2 SYDVKM.

The chain links TRBV10-3 to TRBJ2-1, with D unresolved. V was shortened by 3 bases and J by 6 bases, with 3 bases between the two germline ends. CDR3 length equals 11 residues. Germline CDR1 and CDR2: ENHRY and SYGVKD. The DNA for the CDR3 is TGTGCCATCAGTGACGGCAATGAGCAGTTCTTC. Translated: CAISDGNEQFF.

This sequence joins TRBV2 and TRBJ1-5; no firm D call. Trimming shortened V by 5 bases and J by 4 bases, and 12 bases separated the two germline ends. This CDR3 is 14 amino acids long. CDR1 is SNHLY, CDR2 FYNNEI, per germline. CDR3 loop: CASSSGIGNQPQHF. For the CDR3, the DNA is TGTGCCAGCAGTTCGGGGATTGGGAATCAGCCCCAGCATTTT.

Of note for this clone: Other DNA sequences in the sample encode the same CDR3. The chain employs TRBV5-1 and TRBJ1-1; D is unresolved. This CDR3 is built from 13 residues. The V and J ends lost 2 bases and 1 base respectively, with 6 bases between them. Germline CDR1 and CDR2: SGHRS and YFSETQ. Here the CDR3 reads CASSLGANTEAFF. The CDR3 bases are TGCGCCAGCAGCTTAGGCGCGAACACTGAAGCTTTCTTT. Using reference TRBV5-1 and TRBJ1-1 for the parts outside the CDR3, the full variable domain is KAGVTQTPRYLIKTRGQQVTLSCSPISGHRSVSWYQQTPGQGLQFLFEYFSETQRNKGNFPGRFSGRQFSNSRSEMNVSTLELGDSALYLCASSLGANTEAFFGQGTRLTVV.

There are a few counts of this clone. The rearrangement joins TRBV15 to TRBJ2-3; 7 bases map to TRBD1. The J segment lost 2 bases and the V segment lost 4 bases, leaving 6 bases of the junction unmatched. The CDR3 length is 15 residues. Germline V gives CDR1 LNHNV, CDR2 YYDKDF (reference sequence). The DNA of the CDR3 is TGTGCCACCAGCACCGGGACAGAGAACACAGATACGCAGTATTTT. Its protein product is CATSTGTENTDTQYF. The whole variable domain, remainder taken from reference TRBV15 and TRBJ2-3, is DAMVIQNPRYQVTQFGKPVTLSCSQTLNHNVMYWYQQKSSQAPKLLFHYYDKDFNNEADTPDNFQSRRPNTSFCFLDIRSPGLGDTAMYLCATSTGTENTDTQYFGPGTRLTVL.

This chain joins TRBV7-2 and TRBJ2-2; D unresolved. The germline V gene has CDR1 SGHTA and CDR2 FQGNSA. The CDR3 is 14 residues long. Trimming pared 5 bases from V and 5 bases from J, leaving 12 bases between. CDR3 sequence (DNA): TGTGCCAGCAGCCCCGGGCCGGCAACCGGGGAGCTGTTTTTT. Translation: CASSPGPATGELFF.

This sequence joins TRBV11-1 and TRBJ1-4; possibly TRBD1 for D (6 bases). Germline lookup yields CDR1 SGHAT and CDR2 FQDESV (reference sequence). The CDR3 length is 14 residues. V lost 5 bases, J lost 8 bases, and 15 bases lay in between. The CDR3: CASSPRDTGEKLFF. The DNA for the CDR3 is TGTGCCAGCAGCCCCAGGGACACTGGGGAAAAACTGTTTTTT.

This clone was found once. This chain connects TRBV11-2 to TRBJ1-4; the D gene is possibly TRBD1 (5 bases). V was trimmed by 1 base and J by 7 bases, leaving 10 bases between them. Per the germline V gene, CDR1 is SGHAT and CDR2 is FQNNGV. CDR3 length equals 14 residues. The DNA for the CDR3 is TGTGCCAGCAGCTTAGTCCAGGGAGGTGAAAAACTGTTTTTT. The encoded protein is CASSLVQGGEKLFF.

The V call is TRBV9, the J call TRBJ2-5; D possibly uses TRBD1 or TRBD2 (5 bases each). CDR1 SGDLS and CDR2 YYNGEE come from the germline V gene. Trimming cost V 4 bases and J 1 base, with 8 bases left between them. The CDR3 is 13 amino acids. The CDR3 loop reads CASSPGTQETQYF. CDR3 coding DNA: TGTGCCAGCAGCCCTGGGACCCAAGAGACCCAGTACTTC.

The chain combines TRBV10-3 with TRBJ1-4; D gene unclear. Germline V CDR1 and CDR2: ENHRY, SYGVKD. V lost 3 bases and J lost 1, with 12 bases in between. The CDR3 loop spans 16 amino acids. Written as DNA, the CDR3 is TGTGCCATCAGTGAACGTGGGGTAGGAACTAATGAAAAACTGTTTTTT. Encoded protein: CAISERGVGTNEKLFF.

The table lists this clone with a few counts. V usage is TRBV18 and J usage is TRBJ1-5; perhaps TRBD1 as D (5 bases). The CDR3 extends over 15 amino acids. Trimming pared 5 bases from V and 2 bases from J, leaving 13 bases between. The germline CDR1 and CDR2 sequences are KGHSH and LQKENI. Here the CDR3 reads CASSSRDGRNQPQHF. As DNA, the CDR3 is TGTGCCAGCTCATCCCGGGACGGACGCAATCAGCCCCAGCATTTT.

The J gene is TRBJ2-5, the V gene TRBV30; no clear D gene. The CDR3 loop spans 13 amino acids. V lost 3 bases and J lost 0, with 8 bases in between. Germline assignment: CDR1 GTSNPN and CDR2 SVGIG (reference sequence). CDR3 DNA sequence: TGTGCCTGGAGCGCCGATAACCAAGAGACCCAGTACTTC. Amino acids: CAWSADNQETQYF. Full variable domain (rest looked up from reference TRBV30 and TRBJ2-5): SQTIHQWPATLVQPVGSPLSLECTVEGTSNPNLYWYRQAAGRGLQLLFYSVGIGQISSEVPQNLSASRPQDRQFILSSKKLLLSDSGFYLCAWSADNQETQYFGPGTRLLVL.

The gene calls are TRBV7-2 and TRBJ2-6; 11 bases align to TRBD2. Germline CDR1 is SGHTA and CDR2 is FQGNSA. This CDR3 has 16 amino acids. Trimming at V came to 5 bases and at J to 4 bases, leaving 4 bases not matched to a gene. CDR3 in DNA: TGTGCCAGCAGCCCCATAGCGGGAGGGGGGGCCAACGTCCTGACTTTC. This gives the protein CASSPIAGGGANVLTF. Variable domain in full (rest from reference TRBV7-2 and TRBJ2-6): GAGVSQSPSNKVTEKGKDVELRCDPISGHTALYWYRQSLGQGLEFLIYFQGNSAPDKSGLPSDRFSAERTGGSVSTLTIQRTQQEDSAVYLCASSPIAGGGANVLTFGAGSRLTVL.

This sequence joins TRBV10-1 and TRBJ2-2; D call uncertain. The CDR3 covers 12 residues. Germline V gives CDR1 WNHNN, CDR2 SYGVQD (reference sequence). The ends were cut back, 6 bases at V and 2 bases at J, with 4 bases in the middle. CDR3 in amino acids: CASRTNTGELFF. CDR3 coding DNA: TGCGCCAGCAGAACAAACACCGGGGAGCTGTTTTTT.

The chain uses TRBV2 and TRBJ2-1; 10 bases align to TRBD2. The CDR3 covers 16 residues. Trimming took 4 bases from V and 8 from J; bases not matched to a gene: 11. CDR1 SNHLY and CDR2 FYNNEI come from the germline V gene. The CDR3 nucleotides are TGTGCCAGCAGTGCTAGGAAGCGGGGGGGCTCCCATGAGCAGTTCTTC. This codes for CASSARKRGGSHEQFF.

The chain couples TRBV7-2 to TRBJ2-7, with 12 bases lining up with TRBD1. The CDR3 totals 14 residues. Looked up from germline, CDR1 is SGHTA and CDR2 is FQGNSA. The V and J ends lost 4 bases and 2 bases, in that order; junction bases with no gene match: 0. The CDR3 bases are TGTGCCAGCAGCTGGGACAGGGGGCCCTACGAGCAGTACTTC. This sequence encodes CASSWDRGPYEQYF.

This rearrangement joins TRBV28 to TRBJ1-2; D is uncertain. Trimming left V 1 base short and J 6 bases short, with 15 bases between. Germline V CDR1 and CDR2: MDHEN, SYDVKM. CDR3 length: 15 residues. The CDR3 sequence is CASSLSGYFWDGYTF. The CDR3 region has the DNA TGTGCCAGCAGTTTATCGGGATATTTCTGGGATGGCTACACCTTC.

This chain links TRBV2 with TRBJ1-6, with 8 bases fitting TRBD1. CDR3 length equals 15 residues. In germline, CDR1 is SNHLY, CDR2 FYNNEI. The ends lost 2 bases at V and 7 bases at J; junction bases unmatched: 4. DNA for the CDR3: TGTGCCAGCAGTGAACAGGGGGCGCGGAATTCACCCCTCCACTTT. Encoded protein: CASSEQGARNSPLHF.

The V gene is TRBV29-1, the J gene TRBJ2-7; TRBD1 agrees at 8 bases. CDR1 is SQVTM, CDR2 ANQGSEA, per germline. Trimming removed 4 bases from V and 6 bases from J; junction bases left unmatched: 5. The CDR3 totals 12 residues. CDR3 protein: CSVGQGMGEQYF. The CDR3 DNA follows: TGCAGCGTTGGACAGGGGATGGGCGAGCAGTACTTC.

The chain joins TRBV7-9 to TRBJ2-7; TRBD1 aligns across 8 bases. V was clipped by 4 bases and J by 1 base; unmatched bases: 9. Germline loops: CDR1 SEHNR, CDR2 FQNEAQ (reference sequence). The CDR3 consists of 16 residues. In DNA form, the CDR3 reads TGTGCCAGCAGCTCCAGCAGACAGGGGACTTCCTACGAGCAGTACTTC. It translates to CASSSSRQGTSYEQYF.

This clone came up once. The chain combines TRBV6-1 with TRBJ2-7; either TRBD1 or TRBD2 may supply D (5 bases each). Trimming took 4 bases from V and 6 from J, leaving 10 bases between them. Germline V gene sequence: CDR1 MNHNS, CDR2 SASEGT. The CDR3 loop spans 12 amino acids. CDR3 coding DNA: TGTGCCAGCAGTGGTCGGGGCATCGAGCAGTACTTC. Residues: CASSGRGIEQYF.

The V and J genes are TRBV7-8 and TRBJ1-3; D is possibly TRBD1 (5 bases). Looked up from germline, CDR1 is SGHVS and CDR2 is FQNEAQ. The CDR3 runs 15 residues. Trimming took off 1 base at V and 4 bases at J, with 11 bases between the two ends. CDR3 nucleotide sequence: TGTGCCAGCAGCTTAGAAGCAGGGTTGGGAAACACCATATATTTT. This codes for CASSLEAGLGNTIYF.

The gene calls are TRBV10-1 and TRBJ2-7; D not resolved. The V gene's germline CDR1 is WNHNN and CDR2 SYGVQD (reference sequence). The CDR3 has 14 amino acids. V was cut by 5 bases and J by 0 bases, with 11 bases left in between. CDR3: CASSKELLSYEQYF. CDR3 nucleotides: TGCGCCAGCAGTAAGGAACTCCTCTCCTACGAGCAGTACTTC.

This chain uses TRBV6-5 with TRBJ1-1; 7 bases fit TRBD1. V lost 6 bases to trimming and J lost 0 bases; unmatched junction nucleotides: 7. CDR3 length: 15 residues. Germline values: CDR1 MNHEY, CDR2 SVGAGI. The CDR3 sequence is CASRLPGGMNTEAFF. Written as DNA, the CDR3 is TGTGCCAGCAGACTCCCAGGGGGGATGAACACTGAAGCTTTCTTT.

The chain joins TRBV9 to TRBJ2-3, with a possible D match to TRBD2 (5 bases). This CDR3 comprises 15 residues. Per the germline V gene, CDR1 is SGDLS and CDR2 is YYNGEE. The V end lost 0 bases, the J end lost 8 bases, and 16 bases lay between the germline ends. The CDR3 here is CASSVVEGLTSTQYF. As DNA, the CDR3 is TGTGCCAGCAGCGTAGTCGAGGGCCTTACGTCTACGCAGTATTTT.